Presented here are 4 T cell receptor beta chains from one specimen sequenced in a study of T cell repertoires in cytomegalovirus infection. TCRdb passed the reads through MiXCR, listing each CDR3 protein once. Among 350,000 to 450,000 distinct CDR3 sequences listed, 15% to 20% were seen once. What was sequenced was PBMCs. These receptors were obtained from a human donor in good health (CMV status not recorded). Some clones in this sample may be carry-over from other donors' samples.

This clonotype came up many times. V usage is TRBV12-3 or TRBV12-4 and J usage is TRBJ1-4; no definite D call. CDR3 length equals 14 residues. V lost 5 bases and J lost 2, with 9 bases in between. The CDR3 region has the DNA TGTGCCAGCAGTCCAGGCCAGACTAATGAAAAACTGTTTTTT. This translates into CASSPGQTNEKLFF.

A word on this clonotype: This may arise from a read error, as a much more abundant clone is one base away. The V call is TRBV6-8, the J call TRBJ2-7; perhaps D is TRBD1 or TRBD2 (5 bases each). The CDR3 length is 13 residues. Trimming took off 5 bases at V and 3 bases at J, with 11 bases between the two ends. Germline V gives CDR1 MNHGY, CDR2 SAAAGT. This CDR3 is CASSRGPDYEQYF. DNA of the CDR3: TGTGCCAGCAGTCGGGGCCCAGACTACGAGCAGTACTTC.

This clonotype has a count of ten or more. V gene TRBV7-8 combines with J gene TRBJ2-7, with D possibly called TRBD1 or TRBD2 (7 bases each). The V and J ends lost 2 bases and 2 bases respectively, with 19 bases between them. The CDR3 has 17 residues. CDR1 and CDR2 from the germline V gene are SGHVS and FQNEAQ. DNA of the CDR3: TGTGCCAGCAGCTTATCGCGGGGGACAGAAAATACCTACGAGCAGTACTTC. Residues: CASSLSRGTENTYEQYF.

This clonotype was observed a few times. The rearrangement uses TRBV9 and TRBJ2-3; D is undetermined. V gave up 3 bases and J gave up 0 bases, with 8 bases separating them. The CDR3 length is 14 residues. Per germline, CDR1 SGDLS and CDR2 YYNGEE. Here the CDR3 reads CASSAYSSTDTQYF. For the CDR3, the DNA is TGTGCCAGCAGCGCCTACTCTAGCACAGATACGCAGTATTTT.